A single sample is the source of the 23 T cell receptor beta chains below, sequenced in a study of Graves' ophthalmopathy and Graves' hyperthyroidism. TCR beta CDR3 regions were amplified from RNA transcripts. HTBI primers primed a first-round RT-PCR, and a second-round multiplex PCR followed. TCRdb itself ran the multiplex PCR reads through MiXCR, one entry per CDR3 protein. Of about 370,000 distinct CDR3 sequences listed, 17% are singletons. Sample: peripheral blood. These receptor sequences come from an adult woman with stable Graves' hyperthyroidism.

This clonotype was seen ten or more times. This chain joins TRBV15 and TRBJ1-2; possible D gene TRBD1, 5 bases. The germline CDR1 and CDR2 sequences are LNHNV and YYDKDF (reference sequence). The CDR3 has 13 residues. Trimming removed 1 base at V and 4 bases at J, with 7 bases between. The CDR3 loop reads CATSRGGTYGYTF. DNA of the CDR3: TGTGCCACCAGCAGAGGGGGGACCTATGGCTACACCTTC.

This clonotype came up many times. The chain has TRBV28 and TRBJ1-2; 9 bases are a match to TRBD1. The CDR3 sequence is 19 residues long. V lost 1 base to trimming and J lost 3 bases; unmatched junction nucleotides: 15. CDR1 is MDHEN, CDR2 SYDVKM, per germline. The chain's CDR3 is CASSLSGTGRGRSYYGYTF. CDR3 nucleotides: TGTGCCAGCAGTTTATCCGGGACAGGGAGGGGTAGGAGTTACTATGGCTACACCTTC.

This clonotype was observed many times. The CDR3 sequence: CASSFMPRRSSGNTIYF. CDR3 in DNA: TGTGCCAGCAGTTTTATGCCCCGACGGAGCTCTGGAAACACCATATATTTT. V and J are TRBV28 and TRBJ1-3, with D uncertain. V was shortened by 3 bases and J by 0 bases, with 15 bases between the two germline ends. The CDR3 length is 17 residues. Germline CDR1 is MDHEN and CDR2 is SYDVKM.

This clonotype was observed at least ten times. J is TRBJ2-7 and V is TRBV12-3 or TRBV12-4; maybe TRBD1 (5 bases). Trimming took off 2 bases at V and 1 base at J, with 15 bases between the two ends. There are 16 residues in the CDR3. CDR3 protein: CASSLIWGGGSYEQYF. CDR3 bases: TGTGCCAGCAGTTTAATTTGGGGCGGCGGATCCTACGAGCAGTACTTC.

There are many counts of this clonotype. This chain joins TRBV6-4 and TRBJ1-5; weak D call: TRBD1 (5 bases). Germline loops: CDR1 MRHNA, CDR2 SNTAGT. The CDR3 consists of 14 residues. V lost 2 bases and J 9 bases, leaving 14 bases between the germline ends. The CDR3 here is CASSDGTGAGPQHF. The CDR3 DNA follows: TGTGCCAGCAGTGACGGCACAGGCGCGGGGCCCCAGCATTTT.

This clonotype showed up many times. CDR3 nucleotides: TGTGCCTGGAGTGTACGAACGCCGGAGAATAGGCTGGCCAAAAACATTCAGTACTTC. It is translated as CAWSVRTPENRLAKNIQYF. The chain carries TRBV30 and TRBJ2-4; the D is unclear. V dropped 0 bases and J dropped 1 base, with 22 bases sitting between them. This CDR3 is built from 19 residues. The V gene's germline CDR1 is GTSNPN and CDR2 SVGIG (reference sequence).

This clonotype was detected ten times or more. The J gene is TRBJ2-5, the V gene TRBV7-8; 7 bases are shared with TRBD2. Per germline, CDR1 SGHVS and CDR2 FQNEAQ. V lost 5 bases, J lost 5 bases, and 5 bases stayed unmatched. The length of the CDR3 is 13 residues. The CDR3 reads CASSPPRGETQYF. CDR3 sequence (DNA): TGTGCCAGCAGCCCCCCGCGGGGGGAGACCCAGTACTTC.

Many counts were recorded for this clonotype. Mismatch with germline at one junction end may stem from a read error. This chain joins TRBV27 and TRBJ1-1; D uncertain. CDR3 length equals 14 residues. Germline V gene lookup returns CDR1 MNHEY and CDR2 SMNVEV (reference sequence). Written as DNA, the CDR3 is TGTGCCAGCAGTCCCCACGCGGTGAACACTGGAGCTTTCTTT. As protein: CASSPHAVNTGAFF.

DNA of the CDR3: TGTGCCAGCAGCCCGAGACTAGCGGGGGCCCTGTACCAAGAGACCCAGTACTTC. This translates into CASSPRLAGALYQETQYF. The chain recombines TRBV12-3 or TRBV12-4 with TRBJ2-5, with 12 bases fitting TRBD2. The CDR3 totals 18 residues. The ends lost 6 bases at V and 0 bases at J; junction bases unmatched: 11.

The rearrangement uses TRBV27 and TRBJ1-5; a weak D match, TRBD1 (6 bases). Germline loops: CDR1 MNHEY, CDR2 SMNVEV (reference sequence). The CDR3 is made up of 14 amino acids. Deletions cut 6 bases from V and 7 bases from J, with 16 bases between. CDR3 loop: CASSPSGVGQPQHF. CDR3 DNA sequence: TGTGCCAGCAGCCCCTCAGGGGTAGGGCAGCCCCAGCATTTT.

This clonotype appeared many times. The chain uses TRBV25-1 and TRBJ1-5, with 8 bases matching TRBD1. Trimming removed 2 bases from V and 0 bases from J; junction bases left unmatched: 9. Germline assignment: CDR1 MGHDK and CDR2 SYGVNS. This CDR3 has 18 amino acids. CDR3 sequence: CASSERGQGKLSNQPQHF. CDR3 DNA sequence: TGTGCCAGCAGTGAAAGAGGACAGGGAAAACTTAGCAATCAGCCCCAGCATTTT.

The genes are TRBV6-2 or TRBV6-3 and TRBJ2-2; 7 bases are shared with TRBD1. Germline trimming cut 10 bases from V and 6 bases from J; bases unmatched to any gene: 8. This CDR3 is 13 amino acids long. The germline gives CDR1 MNHEY, CDR2 SVGEGT. CDR3 DNA: TGTGCCACCAAGAGGGACAGCGCCGGGGAGCTGTTTTTT. Its protein is CATKRDSAGELFF.

This rearrangement joins TRBV12-3 or TRBV12-4 to TRBJ1-2, with 12 bases aligning to TRBD1. The V segment lost 10 bases and the J segment 3 bases; nucleotides outside the gene matches: 9. The CDR3 covers 15 residues. CDR3 loop: CATGTGGDGYYGYTF. CDR3 DNA sequence: TGTGCCACCGGGACAGGGGGCGATGGTTACTATGGCTACACCTTC.

This clonotype was seen just once. An end of the junction does not agree with germline; a read error may underlie this. This chain connects TRBV30 to TRBJ1-5; perhaps TRBD1 as D (5 bases). Germline CDR1 reads GTSNPN; CDR2 reads SVGIG (reference sequence). CDR3 length: 13 residues. CDR3 nucleotide sequence: TGTGTCTGGAGTCAGGGATCGAGTCAGCCCCAGCATTTT. Its protein product is CVWSQGSSQPQHF.

This clonotype was detected only a few times. This chain links TRBV20-1 with TRBJ2-5, with D possibly matching TRBD2 (5 bases). Trimming cost V 6 bases and J 5 bases, with 22 bases left between them. The V gene's germline CDR1 is DFQATT and CDR2 SNEGSKA (reference sequence). This CDR3 contains 15 residues. In DNA, the CDR3 is TGCAGTGCCCCCCAGTCGACTATCCTCTGGGAGACCCAGTACTTC. Translation gives CSAPQSTILWETQYF.

In this sample, this clonotype turned up many times. The chain recombines TRBV4-2 with TRBJ1-1; maybe TRBD1 (6 bases). CDR3 size: 15 residues. The germline V gene has CDR1 LGHNA and CDR2 YNFKEQ. V was clipped by 0 bases and J by 7 bases, with 15 bases between them. The CDR3 spells CASSQDRAQGDEAFF. The CDR3 DNA reads as TGTGCCAGCAGCCAAGACCGGGCACAGGGTGATGAAGCTTTCTTT.

This clonotype was recorded at least ten times. The chain uses TRBV27 and TRBJ2-7; D may correspond to TRBD1 or TRBD2 (5 bases each). Deletions cut 1 base from V and 0 bases from J, with 10 bases between. Germline CDR1 reads MNHEY; CDR2 reads SMNVEV (reference sequence). This CDR3 has 15 amino acids. In nucleotides, the CDR3 is TGTGCCAGCAGTTTATGGGGCGGGCCCTCCTACGAGCAGTACTTC. This translates into CASSLWGGPSYEQYF.

There are many counts of this clonotype. This sequence joins TRBV28 and TRBJ2-5; possible D gene TRBD1, 6 bases. CDR3 size: 13 residues. Deletions cut 6 bases from V and 5 bases from J, with 13 bases between. CDR1 and CDR2 from the germline V gene are MDHEN and SYDVKM. The CDR3 loop reads CASRGALMETQYF. The CDR3 nucleotides read TGTGCCAGCAGGGGGGCCCTGATGGAGACCCAGTACTTC.

The table lists this clonotype with a few counts. The chain links TRBV6-4 to TRBJ2-1; 7 nucleotides line up with TRBD2. The CDR3 contains 14 residues. Germline V gene data show CDR1 as MRHNA and CDR2 as SNTAGT. V dropped 11 bases and J dropped 6; count of bases not matched to a gene: 13. The CDR3 reads CARHIGRQFNEQFF. The CDR3 DNA sequence: TGTGCCCGACACATCGGGAGGCAGTTCAATGAGCAGTTCTTC.

This clonotype was recorded at least ten times. V usage is TRBV19 and J usage is TRBJ2-5; D is unresolved. The ends were cut back, 1 base at V and 5 bases at J, with 8 bases in the middle. The CDR3 is 13 amino acids. Germline values: CDR1 LNHDA, CDR2 SQIVND (reference sequence). The chain's CDR3 is CASSIADRETQYF. For the CDR3, the DNA is TGTGCCAGTAGTATAGCAGACCGGGAGACCCAGTACTTC.

This clonotype was detected many times. The genes are TRBV12-5 and TRBJ1-1; unclear D gene. Germline CDR1 reads LGHNT; CDR2 reads FRNRAP. The V gene lost 2 bases and the J gene lost 11 bases, with 12 bases spanning the gap. This CDR3 is 12 amino acids long. For the CDR3, the DNA is TGTGCTAGTGGTTTGTCAGGTTTAGGCGCTTTCTTT. Translated: CASGLSGLGAFF.

This clonotype was detected ten times or more. An end of the junction does not agree with germline; a read error may underlie this. The J gene is TRBJ2-7, the V gene TRBV10-3, with 7 positions matching TRBD2. Germline loops: CDR1 ENHRY, CDR2 SYGVKD. The CDR3 length is 13 residues. CDR3 residues: CAPHRVAGDVGHF. The CDR3 bases are TGTGCCCCACACCGTGTGGCGGGAGACGTAGGGCACTTC.

This clonotype has ten or more counts. The chain couples TRBV9 to TRBJ2-7; 7 nucleotides agree with TRBD2. V was pared by 0 bases and J by 0 bases, with 3 bases of the junction left unmatched. This CDR3 contains 15 residues. From germline, CDR1 is SGDLS and CDR2 YYNGEE. The CDR3 DNA reads TGTGCCAGCAGCGTAGGACTAGCCGACTCCTACGAGCAGTACTTC. It codes for CASSVGLADSYEQYF. The full variable domain, with the rest looked up from reference TRBV9 and TRBJ2-7, is DSGVTQTPKHLITATGQRVTLRCSPRSGDLSVYWYQQSLDQGLQFLIQYYNGEERAKGNILERFSAQQFPDLHSELNLSSLELGDSALYFCASSVGLADSYEQYFGPGTRLTVT.